This TCR beta chain is from a study of a mutant IDH1 vaccine in newly diagnosed glioma. Background on the study: A roughly 60% male, approximately 40% female split and a mean age of approximately 38 years characterized treated patients. Most patients had radiochemotherapy with temozolomide before enrollment; others had one alone.

Findings of the study overall: Pseudoprogression seemed unrelated to changes in top peripheral T cell clonotypes.

In the case of this clone: Antigen specificity is unknown.

Assay: immunoSEQ multiplex PCR; the TCRdb copy retains only in-frame clones and omits some. The sample lists 68,000 or so clones, 79% occurring once. This sample's time point: baseline, week 1 (first vaccination visit). The sample's treatment: pre-vaccination baseline after standard-of-care therapy. V lost 8 bases, J lost 6 bases, and 10 bases stayed unmatched. Germline V gene lookup returns CDR1 ENHRY and CDR2 SYGVKD. This CDR3 comprises 14 residues. The genes are TRBV10-3 and TRBJ2-7; 10 nucleotides line up with TRBD1. The sequencing used PBMCs, collected from a glioma patient treated with radiotherapy, temozolomide or both. The TCR was taken from a man aged 50-59 years with glioma. CDR3 sequence (DNA): TGTGCCATCGCGGGGCGGGACAGGGGTTCCGAGCAGTACTTC. Translation gives CAIAGRDRGSEQYF.